The clone carrying this T cell receptor beta chain was counted only a few times. Its antigen is as yet unknown. The library targeted TCRbeta and was prepared with unique molecular identifiers. TCRdb re-called the PCR reads with MiXCR, one entry per CDR3 protein. The table has about a million distinct CDR3 sequences, under 30% seen once. These data belong to a study of T-cell reconstitution after alpha-beta-depleted transplantation in children. The CDR3 consists of 15 residues. Trimming took 0 bases from V and 8 from J, leaving 16 bases between them. Germline-derived CDR1 and CDR2 are SGHRS and YFSETQ. Regarding the study as a whole: Several hundred graft clones that had expanded were reportedly the source of alpha-beta T cells about two months after transplant.

The specimen was PBMCs, mostly from graft donor cells, collected 360 days after TCRalphabeta/CD19-depleted stem cell transplant. The sequence was obtained from a boy under three years old who had a stem cell transplant for SCID, so the T cells may come from the graft donor. V usage is TRBV5-1 and J usage is TRBJ2-3; possibly TRBD1 for D (5 bases). Here the CDR3 DNA reads TGCGCCAGCAGCTTGGCCGGGTTGACAGAGACTACGCAGTATTTT. Protein product: CASSLAGLTETTQYF.